These 8 T cell receptor beta chains were sequenced from one sample in a study of shared clonotypes between healthy human individuals. Assay: immunoSEQ multiplex PCR; the TCRdb copy retains only in-frame clones and omits some. The table records 2 million to 2.5 million clones, approximately 95% of them present only once. Input material: naive CD4+ T cells from PBMCs. The sample's subset: CD45RA+ positively selected. These TCRs come from a man in his late teens or twenties in good health. Some clones in this sample may be carry-over from other donors' samples.

The chain carries TRBV9 and TRBJ1-1; TRBD1 might be the D (5 bases). Germline CDR1 and CDR2: SGDLS and YYNGEE. The CDR3 is 15 amino acids. V lost 1 base, J lost 3 bases, and 13 bases lay in between. The CDR3 loop is CASSVMGLSDTEAFF. The DNA for the CDR3 is TGTGCCAGCAGCGTAATGGGGCTCTCCGACACTGAAGCTTTCTTT.

The genes are TRBV5-1 and TRBJ2-7; D may match TRBD1 or TRBD2 (5 bases each). Trimming stripped 0 bases from V and 0 bases from J, with 13 bases between. Germline V gene sequence: CDR1 SGHRS, CDR2 YFSETQ. The CDR3 has 16 amino acids. Written as DNA, the CDR3 is TGCGCCAGCAGCTTGGGTCTGGGACCGAGCTCCTACGAGCAGTACTTC. This encodes CASSLGLGPSSYEQYF.

This clone was seen a handful of times. The rearrangement joins TRBV2 to TRBJ2-7, with D perhaps TRBD2 (6 bases). Per germline, CDR1 SNHLY and CDR2 FYNNEI. V lost 7 bases to trimming and J lost 2 bases, with 15 bases between them. The CDR3 spans 14 residues. The CDR3 reads CASKSGLPTYEQYF. The CDR3 nucleotides are TGTGCCAGCAAATCGGGACTCCCGACCTACGAGCAGTACTTC. Looking up the rest from reference TRBV2 and TRBJ2-7 gives the full variable domain: EPEVTQTPSHQVTQMGQEVILRCVPISNHLYFYWYRQILGQKVEFLVSFYNNEISEKSEIFDDQFSVERPDGSNFTLKIRSTKLEDSAMYFCASKSGLPTYEQYFGPGTRLTVT.

The V call is TRBV25-1, the J call TRBJ2-2; D is perhaps TRBD2 (5 bases). V dropped 7 bases and J dropped 3 bases, with 12 bases sitting between them. The germline gives CDR1 MGHDK, CDR2 SYGVNS. CDR3 length equals 14 residues. The CDR3 region is CASKRGWDTGELFF. CDR3 nucleotide sequence: TGTGCCAGCAAACGGGGTTGGGACACCGGGGAGCTGTTTTTT. The complete variable domain, with remaining parts taken from reference TRBV25-1 and TRBJ2-2, reads EADIYQTPRYLVIGTGKKITLECSQTMGHDKMYWYQQDPGMELHLIHYSYGVNSTEKGDLSSESTVSRIRTEHFPLTLESARPSHTSQYLCASKRGWDTGELFFGEGSRLTVL.

The rearrangement joins TRBV7-2 to TRBJ2-3; no definite D call. The CDR3 contains 13 residues. V was shortened by 5 bases and J by 2 bases, with 8 bases between the two germline ends. Germline V gene lookup returns CDR1 SGHTA and CDR2 FQGNSA. Here the CDR3 reads CASSITPTDTQYF. The CDR3 nucleotides read TGTGCCAGCAGCATCACCCCCACAGATACGCAGTATTTT.

The chain is built from TRBV4-1 and TRBJ2-7; D unresolved. From germline, CDR1 is MGHRA and CDR2 YSYEKL. This CDR3 comprises 13 residues. V shed 0 bases and J shed 4 bases, with 7 bases lying between them. The CDR3 loop is CASSQDLGYEQYF. DNA for the CDR3: TGCGCCAGCAGCCAAGATCTGGGGTACGAGCAGTACTTC.

The chain couples TRBV7-2 to TRBJ2-3; D is ambiguous. From germline, CDR1 is SGHTA and CDR2 FQGNSA. V was clipped by 3 bases and J by 8 bases, with 9 bases between them. The length of the CDR3 is 12 residues. The CDR3 sequence is CASSFDRTTQYF. Written as DNA, the CDR3 is TGTGCCAGCAGCTTCGATAGAACTACGCAGTATTTT.

This clone was seen a single time. The chain couples TRBV19 to TRBJ2-1; D is undetermined. This CDR3 contains 12 residues. With 4 bases removed from V and 4 bases from J, the gap between germline ends came to 5 bases. Germline V gene sequence: CDR1 LNHDA, CDR2 SQIVND (reference sequence). The DNA for the CDR3 is TGTGCCAGTAGTAATCTGTACAATGAGCAGTTCTTC. Translating it yields CASSNLYNEQFF.